These 18 T cell receptor beta chains share one sample of origin, sequenced in a study of T cell responses to AZD1222 COVID-19 vaccine. Data came from immunoSEQ multiplex PCR; TCRdb stores just in-frame clones and leaves some out. Here the sample spans 150,000 to 200,000 clones, 85% to 95% being singletons. The sequencing used peripheral blood, collected on day 0 of AZD1222 vaccination. These receptors were collected from an adult in good health.

The rearrangement uses TRBV19 and TRBJ1-5; tentative D call: TRBD1 (6 bases). The CDR3 contains 15 residues. Germline CDR1 is LNHDA and CDR2 is SQIVND (reference sequence). Trimming shortened V by 5 bases and J by 7 bases, and 18 bases separated the two germline ends. The CDR3 reads CASSSLVQGRQPQHF. CDR3 bases: TGTGCCAGTAGTTCCCTTGTACAGGGACGGCAGCCCCAGCATTTT.

The V and J genes are TRBV6-5 and TRBJ2-3, with TRBD1 matching over 9 bases. This CDR3 has 15 residues. V gave up 8 bases and J gave up 4 bases; unmatched junction bases: 10. Looked up from germline, CDR1 is MNHEY and CDR2 is SVGAGI. The CDR3 region has the DNA TGTGCCAGCGTACTAGGGACAGGGTTTGCAGATACGCAGTATTTT. This translates into CASVLGTGFADTQYF.

As regards this clone: Distinct nucleotide sequences in the sample also encode this CDR3. CDR3 sequence: CAWSGDSNQPQHF. For the CDR3, the DNA is TGTGCCTGGAGTGGAGATAGCAATCAGCCCCAGCATTTT. This rearrangement joins TRBV30 to TRBJ1-5; no clear D. The CDR3 has 13 amino acids. Germline assignment: CDR1 GTSNPN and CDR2 SVGIG (reference sequence). V dropped 1 base and J dropped 0 bases, with 4 bases sitting between them.

The gene calls are TRBV7-9 and TRBJ1-1; D may be TRBD1 (5 bases). The length of the CDR3 is 14 residues. Deletions cut 2 bases from V and 1 base from J, with 8 bases between. The V gene's germline CDR1 is SEHNR and CDR2 FQNEAQ (reference sequence). The CDR3 spells CASSLQGGNTEAFF. In DNA form, the CDR3 reads TGTGCCAGCAGCTTACAGGGAGGGAACACTGAAGCTTTCTTT. The full variable domain, its missing parts supplied by reference TRBV7-9 and TRBJ1-1, is DTGVSQNPRHKITKRGQNVTFRCDPISEHNRLYWYRQTLGQGPEFLTYFQNEAQLEKSRLLSDRFSAERPKGSFSTLEIQRTEQGDSAMYLCASSLQGGNTEAFFGQGTRLTVV.

V and J are TRBV20-1 and TRBJ1-2, with a weak D call TRBD1 (5 bases). V shed 5 bases and J shed 6 bases, with 10 bases lying between them. This CDR3 contains 11 residues. Germline V lookup: CDR1 DFQATT, CDR2 SNEGSKA (reference sequence). The CDR3 is CSAGRADGYTF. For the CDR3, the DNA is TGCAGTGCTGGCAGGGCGGATGGCTACACCTTC.

This chain links TRBV2 with TRBJ1-6; D might be TRBD1 (6 bases). Germline V gene sequence: CDR1 SNHLY, CDR2 FYNNEI. The CDR3 is 13 residues long. Trimming took 8 bases from V and 7 from J, leaving 12 bases between them. As DNA, the CDR3 is TGTGCCAGCCGGACAGCCGAGAATTCACCCCTCCACTTT. Translated, it gives CASRTAENSPLHF.

The rearrangement links TRBV5-1 to TRBJ1-1; D is unclear. The CDR3 runs 14 residues. CDR1 and CDR2 (germline): SGHRS, YFSETQ. V gave up 2 bases and J gave up 0 bases, with 8 bases separating them. CDR3 loop: CASSFGVLNTEAFF. The CDR3 coding sequence is TGCGCCAGCAGCTTCGGGGTATTGAACACTGAAGCTTTCTTT.

The genes are TRBV2 and TRBJ1-2, with 9 bases lining up with TRBD1. Trimming removed 5 bases from V and 6 bases from J; junction bases left unmatched: 7. The CDR3 spans 14 residues. The germline gives CDR1 SNHLY, CDR2 FYNNEI. The CDR3 loop is CASSPQGARHGYTF. CDR3 DNA: TGTGCCAGCAGTCCACAGGGGGCAAGGCATGGCTACACCTTC.

The chain couples TRBV27 to TRBJ1-5; 7 bases align to TRBD1. CDR3 length: 14 amino acids. The V segment lost 6 bases and the J segment 3 bases; nucleotides outside the gene matches: 5. Germline values: CDR1 MNHEY, CDR2 SMNVEV (reference sequence). The CDR3 nucleotides read TGTGCCAGCAGACCCGGGACAGCCAATCAGCCCCAGCATTTT. Translating gives CASRPGTANQPQHF.

This chain joins TRBV27 and TRBJ1-1; maybe TRBD1 (5 bases). The germline gives CDR1 MNHEY, CDR2 SMNVEV (reference sequence). V was shortened by 2 bases and J by 4 bases, with 11 bases between the two germline ends. The length of the CDR3 is 14 residues. The CDR3 region has the DNA TGTGCCAGCAGTTTAGGGGGGGTAAGCACTGAAGCTTTCTTT. It codes for CASSLGGVSTEAFF.

The sample holds one count of this clone. This chain joins TRBV3-1 (or the pseudogene TRBV3-2) and TRBJ1-4; D ambiguous. CDR3 length: 14 amino acids. Germline CDR1 and CDR2: LGHDT and YNNKEL (reference sequence). The germline V and J ends were trimmed by 2 bases and 4 bases, with 8 bases remaining between them. This CDR3 is CASSQRGGNEKLFF. The CDR3, as DNA: TGTGCCAGCAGCCAAAGAGGCGGTAATGAAAAACTGTTTTTT.

V usage is TRBV19 and J usage is TRBJ1-2, with 9 positions matching TRBD1. The CDR3 covers 15 residues. The V gene end was trimmed by 6 bases and the J gene end by 3 bases; junction bases not matched to a gene: 8. Germline V gene sequence: CDR1 LNHDA, CDR2 SQIVND (reference sequence). CDR3 residues: CASRTSGTGYYGYTF. CDR3 DNA sequence: TGTGCCAGTAGAACTTCCGGGACAGGGTACTATGGCTACACCTTC.

The V and J genes are TRBV30 and TRBJ2-7, with D unclear. Germline V CDR1 and CDR2: GTSNPN, SVGIG (reference sequence). There are 13 residues in the CDR3. V was cut by 2 bases and J by 7 bases, with 15 bases left in between. The CDR3 loop reads CAWSRKVEREQYF. CDR3 nucleotides: TGTGCCTGGAGTAGAAAAGTGGAAAGGGAGCAGTACTTC.

The V call is TRBV7-2, the J call TRBJ1-5; no clear D gene. CDR1 is SGHTA and CDR2 is FQGNSA in the germline V gene. This CDR3 comprises 15 residues. Deletions cut 1 base from V and 0 bases from J, with 7 bases between. For the CDR3, the DNA is TGTGCCAGCAGCTTAGGAGGTTATAGCAATCAGCCCCAGCATTTT. This gives the protein CASSLGGYSNQPQHF.

The chain links TRBV5-1 to TRBJ1-2; D unclear. With 3 bases removed from V and 7 bases from J, the gap between germline ends came to 13 bases. CDR3 size: 13 residues. Germline CDR1 SGHRS, CDR2 YFSETQ. The CDR3 DNA reads as TGCGCCAGCAGCTCCCGGTCCGTTGGTGGCTACACCTTC. Residues: CASSSRSVGGYTF.

This chain connects TRBV5-1 to TRBJ2-1; D call uncertain. The germline gives CDR1 SGHRS, CDR2 YFSETQ. V gave up 3 bases and J gave up 2 bases, with 9 bases separating them. The CDR3 contains 14 residues. The CDR3 nucleotides are TGCGCCAGCAGCTCCGATCCTACCTACAATGAGCAGTTCTTC. It encodes CASSSDPTYNEQFF.

The chain combines TRBV12-3 or TRBV12-4 with TRBJ1-2, with D perhaps matching TRBD1 (6 bases). The ends were cut back, 5 bases at V and 4 bases at J, with 11 bases in the middle. The CDR3 has 13 residues. CDR3 in DNA: TGTGCCAGCAGTATACAGGGTGGCTATGGCTACACCTTC. Translated, it gives CASSIQGGYGYTF.

The genes are TRBV10-3 and TRBJ1-4; D not resolved. Germline V gives CDR1 ENHRY, CDR2 SYGVKD. V was trimmed by 5 bases and J by 2 bases, leaving 12 bases between them. This CDR3 region has 15 residues. CDR3 nucleotide sequence: TGTGCCATCAGTAAAGGGAGGCGCACTAATGAAAAACTGTTTTTT. This codes for CAISKGRRTNEKLFF.